One sample yielded the 3 T cell receptor beta chains listed below, sequenced in a study of T cell repertoires in cytomegalovirus infection. No antigen has been assigned to these receptors. TCRdb re-called the reads with MiXCR, one entry per CDR3 protein. The sample contains about half a million distinct CDR3 sequences, 33% of which appear only once. Sequences were derived from cultured PBMCs, sampled from culture after CMV antigen stimulation. The receptor source for this set is a human donor in good health (CMV status not recorded). Some clones in this sample may be carry-over from other donors' samples.

The table lists this clonotype with a few counts. This chain connects TRBV7-9 to TRBJ2-2, with 12 bases matching TRBD2. V lost 4 bases, J lost 6 bases, and 12 bases stayed unmatched. The CDR3 extends over 18 amino acids. The germline V gene encodes CDR1 SEHNR and CDR2 FQNEAQ (reference sequence). CDR3 bases: TGTGCCAGCAGCTCACCTCCGGGGACTAGCGGGTTCGCCGGGGAGCTGTTTTTT. Translated: CASSSPPGTSGFAGELFF. Combining the CDR3 with reference TRBV7-9 and TRBJ2-2 gives the whole variable domain DTGVSQNPRHKITKRGQNVTFRCDPISEHNRLYWYRQTLGQGPEFLTYFQNEAQLEKSRLLSDRFSAERPKGSFSTLEIQRTEQGDSAMYLCASSSPPGTSGFAGELFFGEGSRLTVL.

The sample holds a few counts of this clonotype. J is TRBJ1-1 and V is TRBV11-2; D is possibly TRBD1 (5 bases). From germline, CDR1 is SGHAT and CDR2 FQNNGV. The V end lost 5 bases, the J end lost 2 bases, and 15 bases lay between the germline ends. This CDR3 contains 15 residues. In DNA form, the CDR3 reads TGTGCCAGCAGCCAAAGGACACCCCCAAACACTGAAGCTTTCTTT. It codes for CASSQRTPPNTEAFF.

This chain links TRBV5-4 with TRBJ2-3; the D is unclear. The germline gives CDR1 SGHNT, CDR2 YYREEE (reference sequence). CDR3 size: 13 residues. Trimming removed 4 bases at V and 2 bases at J, with 8 bases between. In DNA, the CDR3 is TGTGCCAGCAGCGTTCGGATCACAGATACGCAGTATTTT. This encodes CASSVRITDTQYF. The entire variable domain, with the rest obtained from reference TRBV5-4 and TRBJ2-3, is as follows: ETGVTQSPTHLIKTRGQQVTLRCSSQSGHNTVSWYQQALGQGPQFIFQYYREEENGRGNFPPRFSGLQFPNYSSELNVNALELDDSALYLCASSVRITDTQYFGPGTRLTVL.